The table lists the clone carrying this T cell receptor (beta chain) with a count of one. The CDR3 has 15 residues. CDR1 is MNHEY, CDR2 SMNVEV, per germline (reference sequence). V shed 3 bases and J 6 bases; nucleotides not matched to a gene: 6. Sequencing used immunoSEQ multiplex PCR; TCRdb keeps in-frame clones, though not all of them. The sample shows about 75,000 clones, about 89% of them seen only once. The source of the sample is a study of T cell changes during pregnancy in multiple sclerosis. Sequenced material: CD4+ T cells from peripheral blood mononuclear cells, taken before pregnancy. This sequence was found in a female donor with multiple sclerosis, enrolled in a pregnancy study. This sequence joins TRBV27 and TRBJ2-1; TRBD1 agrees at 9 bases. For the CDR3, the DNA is TGTGCCAGCAGTTTTCCGGGACAGGGTAGCAATGAGCAGTTCTTC. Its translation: CASSFPGQGSNEQFF.